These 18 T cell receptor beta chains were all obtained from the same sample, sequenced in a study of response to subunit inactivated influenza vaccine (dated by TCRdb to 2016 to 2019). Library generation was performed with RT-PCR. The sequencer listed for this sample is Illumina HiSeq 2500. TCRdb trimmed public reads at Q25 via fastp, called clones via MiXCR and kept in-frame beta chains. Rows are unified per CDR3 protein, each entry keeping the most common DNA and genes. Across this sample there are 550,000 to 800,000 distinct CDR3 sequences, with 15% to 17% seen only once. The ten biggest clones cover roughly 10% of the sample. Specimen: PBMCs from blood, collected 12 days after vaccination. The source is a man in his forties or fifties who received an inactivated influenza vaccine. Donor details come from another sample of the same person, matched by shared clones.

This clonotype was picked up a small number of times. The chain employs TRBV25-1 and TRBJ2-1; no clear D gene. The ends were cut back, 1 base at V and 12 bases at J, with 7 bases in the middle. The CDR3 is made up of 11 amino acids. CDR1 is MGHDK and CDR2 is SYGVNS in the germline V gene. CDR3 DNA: TGTGCCAGCAGTGAATTCGGAAGGCAGTTCTTC. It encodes CASSEFGRQFF. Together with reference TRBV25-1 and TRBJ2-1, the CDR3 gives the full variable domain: EADIYQTPRYLVIGTGKKITLECSQTMGHDKMYWYQQDPGMELHLIHYSYGVNSTEKGDLSSESTVSRIRTEHFPLTLESARPSHTSQYLCASSEFGRQFFGPGTRLTVL.

The CDR3, as DNA: TGTGCCAGCAGCGTAGGGGGAGGGGGGTACCAAGAGACCCAGTACTTC. Translating gives CASSVGGGGYQETQYF. This sequence joins TRBV9 and TRBJ2-5; perhaps TRBD2 as D (7 bases). Germline V CDR1 and CDR2: SGDLS, YYNGEE. The CDR3 contains 16 residues. Trimming stripped 0 bases from V and 0 bases from J, with 12 bases between.

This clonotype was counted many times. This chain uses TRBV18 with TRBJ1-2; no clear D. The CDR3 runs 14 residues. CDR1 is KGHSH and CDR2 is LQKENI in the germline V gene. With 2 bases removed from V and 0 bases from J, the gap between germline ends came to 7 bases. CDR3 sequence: CASSPVPTNYGYTF. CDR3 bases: TGTGCCAGCTCACCAGTGCCTACTAACTATGGCTACACCTTC.

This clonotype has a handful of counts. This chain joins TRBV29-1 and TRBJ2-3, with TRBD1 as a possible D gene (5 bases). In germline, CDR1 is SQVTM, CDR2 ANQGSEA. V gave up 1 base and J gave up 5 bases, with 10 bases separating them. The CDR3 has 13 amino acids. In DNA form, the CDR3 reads TGCAGCGTTGAAGTGGGAAGGGGAGATACGCAGTATTTT. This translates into CSVEVGRGDTQYF.

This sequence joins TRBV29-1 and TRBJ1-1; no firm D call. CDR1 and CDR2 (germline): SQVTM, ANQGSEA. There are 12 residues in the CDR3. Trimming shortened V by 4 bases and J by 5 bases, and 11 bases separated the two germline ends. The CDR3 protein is CSVVGIGTEAFF. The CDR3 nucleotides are TGCAGCGTTGTGGGGATTGGGACTGAAGCTTTCTTT.

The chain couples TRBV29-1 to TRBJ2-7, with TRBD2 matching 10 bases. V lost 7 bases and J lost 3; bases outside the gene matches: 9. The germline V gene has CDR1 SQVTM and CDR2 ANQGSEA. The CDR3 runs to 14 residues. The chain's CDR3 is CSALGLADSYEQYF. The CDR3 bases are TGCAGCGCGCTAGGACTAGCGGACAGCTACGAGCAGTACTTC.

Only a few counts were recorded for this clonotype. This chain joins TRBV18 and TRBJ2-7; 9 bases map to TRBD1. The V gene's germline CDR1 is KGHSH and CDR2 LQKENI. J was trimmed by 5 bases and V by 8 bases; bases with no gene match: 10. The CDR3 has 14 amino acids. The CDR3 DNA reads TGTGCCAGCACCCGGGACAGGGACTTCCACGAGCAGTACTTC. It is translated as CASTRDRDFHEQYF.

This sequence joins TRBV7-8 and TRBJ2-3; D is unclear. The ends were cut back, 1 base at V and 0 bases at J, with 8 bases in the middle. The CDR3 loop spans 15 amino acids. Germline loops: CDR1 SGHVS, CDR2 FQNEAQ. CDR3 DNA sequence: TGTGCCAGCAGCTTAGTTACGTCTAGCACAGATACGCAGTATTTT. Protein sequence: CASSLVTSSTDTQYF.

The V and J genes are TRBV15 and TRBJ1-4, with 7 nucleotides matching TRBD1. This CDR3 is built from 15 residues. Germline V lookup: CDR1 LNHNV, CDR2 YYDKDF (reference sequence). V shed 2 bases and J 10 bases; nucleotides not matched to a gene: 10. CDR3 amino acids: CATSRPQGSYGKLFF. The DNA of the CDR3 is TGTGCCACCAGCAGACCACAGGGGTCGTACGGAAAACTGTTTTTT.

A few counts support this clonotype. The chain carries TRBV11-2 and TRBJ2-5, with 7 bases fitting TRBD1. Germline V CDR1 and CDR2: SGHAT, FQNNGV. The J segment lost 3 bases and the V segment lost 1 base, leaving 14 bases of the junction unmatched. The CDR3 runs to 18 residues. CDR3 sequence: CASSLVVGTASREETQYF. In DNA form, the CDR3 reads TGTGCCAGCAGCTTAGTCGTGGGGACAGCCTCCCGAGAAGAGACCCAGTACTTC. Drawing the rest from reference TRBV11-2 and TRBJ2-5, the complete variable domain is EAGVAQSPRYKIIEKRQSVAFWCNPISGHATLYWYQQILGQGPKLLIQFQNNGVVDDSQLPKDRFSAERLKGVDSTLKIQPAKLEDSAVYLCASSLVVGTASREETQYFGPGTRLLVL.

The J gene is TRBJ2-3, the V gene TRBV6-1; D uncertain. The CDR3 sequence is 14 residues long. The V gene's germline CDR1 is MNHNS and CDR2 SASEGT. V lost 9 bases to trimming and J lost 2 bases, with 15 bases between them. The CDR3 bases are TGTGCCAGGAAAAGTAGGGTTACCACAGATACGCAGTATTTT. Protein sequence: CARKSRVTTDTQYF.

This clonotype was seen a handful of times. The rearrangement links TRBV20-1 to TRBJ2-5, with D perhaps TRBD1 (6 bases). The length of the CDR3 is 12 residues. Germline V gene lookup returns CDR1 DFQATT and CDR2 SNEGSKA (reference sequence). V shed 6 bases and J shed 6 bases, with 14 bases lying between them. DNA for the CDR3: TGCAGTGCATCGAGGGGGTGGAAGACCCAGTACTTC. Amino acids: CSASRGWKTQYF.

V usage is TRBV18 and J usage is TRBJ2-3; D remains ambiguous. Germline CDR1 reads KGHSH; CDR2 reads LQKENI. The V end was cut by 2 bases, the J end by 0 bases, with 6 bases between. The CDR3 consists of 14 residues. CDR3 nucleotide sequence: TGTGCCAGCTCACCAGGGGTGAGCACAGATACGCAGTATTTT. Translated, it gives CASSPGVSTDTQYF.

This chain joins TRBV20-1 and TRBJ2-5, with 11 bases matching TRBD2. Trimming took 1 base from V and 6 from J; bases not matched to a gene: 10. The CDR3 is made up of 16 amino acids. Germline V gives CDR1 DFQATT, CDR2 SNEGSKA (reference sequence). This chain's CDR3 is CSARAPSGGTHKTQYF. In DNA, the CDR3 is TGCAGTGCTAGAGCACCTAGCGGGGGGACTCATAAGACCCAGTACTTC.

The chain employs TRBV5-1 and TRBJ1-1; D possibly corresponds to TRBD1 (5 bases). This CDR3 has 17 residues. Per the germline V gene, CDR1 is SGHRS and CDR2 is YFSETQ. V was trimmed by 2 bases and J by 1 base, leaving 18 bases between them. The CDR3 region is CASSFDLLAGGNTEAFF. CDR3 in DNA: TGCGCCAGCAGCTTCGACCTGCTAGCGGGGGGGAACACTGAAGCTTTCTTT.

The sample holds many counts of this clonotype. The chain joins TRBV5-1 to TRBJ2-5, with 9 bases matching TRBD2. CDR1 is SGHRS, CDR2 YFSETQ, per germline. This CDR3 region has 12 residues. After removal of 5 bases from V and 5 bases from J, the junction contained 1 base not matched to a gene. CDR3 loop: CASRGTSETQYF. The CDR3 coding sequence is TGCGCCAGCAGGGGGACTAGCGAGACCCAGTACTTC.

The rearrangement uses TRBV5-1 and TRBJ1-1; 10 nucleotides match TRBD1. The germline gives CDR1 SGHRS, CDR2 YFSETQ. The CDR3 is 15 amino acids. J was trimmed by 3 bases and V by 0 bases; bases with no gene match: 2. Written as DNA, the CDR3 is TGCGCCAGCAGCTTGGGACAGGGGGCCCACACTGAAGCTTTCTTT. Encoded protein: CASSLGQGAHTEAFF.

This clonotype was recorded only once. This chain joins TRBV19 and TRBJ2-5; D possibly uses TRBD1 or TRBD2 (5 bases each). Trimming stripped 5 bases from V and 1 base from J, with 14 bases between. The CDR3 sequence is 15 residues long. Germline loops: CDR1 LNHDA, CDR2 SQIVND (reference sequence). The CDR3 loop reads CASSSWDGFQETQYF. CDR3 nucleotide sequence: TGTGCCAGTAGTTCATGGGACGGCTTCCAAGAGACCCAGTACTTC.